The TCR beta chain under discussion was sequenced for a study of blood T cell repertoires in COVID-19. Study at large: The United States, Italy and Spain provided the acute and convalescent COVID-19 samples. In each case, the material was cDNA or gDNA derived from T cells, B-cell-depleted T cells, or PBMCs.

Original methodology: Reference gene primers were amplified, and this amplification served to estimate nucleated cell counts. Data came from immunoSEQ multiplex PCR; TCRdb stores just in-frame clones and leaves some out. From that table come the V and J calls and clone size; the DNA was used to work out D and trimming. The sample records about 130,000 clones, around nine tenths being singletons. Trimming pared 2 bases from V and 4 bases from J, leaving 7 bases between. Germline V gene lookup returns CDR1 SGHTA and CDR2 FQGNSA. This CDR3 contains 13 residues. The specimen sequenced was peripheral blood. The chain recombines TRBV7-2 with TRBJ2-3; D is perhaps TRBD1 (5 bases). The sequence derives from a woman older than 75 with acute or convalescent COVID-19. The CDR3 reads CASSLRGADTQYF. CDR3 bases: TGTGCCAGCAGCTTAAGGGGTGCAGATACGCAGTATTTT.